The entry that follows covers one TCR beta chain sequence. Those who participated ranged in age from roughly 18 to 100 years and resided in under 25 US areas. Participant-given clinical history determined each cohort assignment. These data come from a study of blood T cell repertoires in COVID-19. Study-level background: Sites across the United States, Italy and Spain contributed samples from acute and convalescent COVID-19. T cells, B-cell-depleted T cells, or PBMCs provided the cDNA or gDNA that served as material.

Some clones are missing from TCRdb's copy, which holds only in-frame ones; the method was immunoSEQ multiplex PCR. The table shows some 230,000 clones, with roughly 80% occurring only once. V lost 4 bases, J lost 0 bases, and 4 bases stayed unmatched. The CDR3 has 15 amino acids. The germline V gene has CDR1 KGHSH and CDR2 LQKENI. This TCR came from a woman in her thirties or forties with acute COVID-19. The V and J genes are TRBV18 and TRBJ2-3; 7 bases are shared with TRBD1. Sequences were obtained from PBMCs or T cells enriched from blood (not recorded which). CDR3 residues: CASSRDRDSTDTQYF. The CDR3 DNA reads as TGTGCCAGCTCACGGGACAGAGATAGCACAGATACGCAGTATTTT.